A selection of T cell receptor beta chains follows, all from one sample in a study of CD8 T cells in ankylosing spondylitis. TCRdb analysed the 5' RACE reads with MiXCR anew, one entry per CDR3 protein. The sample lists 250,000 to 300,000 distinct CDR3 sequences, over 15% occurring once. The specimen sequenced was blood, either unsorted or a sorted T cell fraction (not recorded which). Receptor source: a male donor with ankylosing spondylitis or in good health (not recorded which). The CDR3 runs from the conserved cysteine through the conserved F or W. Each record gives: CDR3 DNA, CDR3 protein, clone size, D gene, J gene, V gene. The D gene is left open where the match is weak. Rows give clone size only sometimes, using once, few, many, or a class for an expanded clone.

TGCGCCAGCAGCCAAGGGGTACAGGGGCCTTACAATGAGCAGTTCTTC	CASSQGVQGPYNEQFF	.	TRBD1	TRBJ2-1	TRBV4-3
TGTGCCAGCAGACTAGCGGCCTATCAACTTTACGAGCAGTACTTC	CASRLAAYQLYEQYF	few	TRBD2	TRBJ2-7	TRBV6-1
TGCGCCAGCAGCCTCGGAGGACTAGCGGGAAACTACGAGCAGTACTTC	CASSLGGLAGNYEQYF	.	TRBD2	TRBJ2-7	TRBV5-1
TGTGCCAGCAGCCCGCTAGCGGGAGACGAGACCCAGTACTTC	CASSPLAGDETQYF	few	TRBD2	TRBJ2-5	TRBV7-9
TGTGCCAGCAGCTTAATTGGCAGGGGGAAAGAGCAGTACTTC	CASSLIGRGKEQYF	few	TRBD1	TRBJ2-7	TRBV7-6
TGTGCCAGCAGCCACGACTACCCACGGGGGGATGAGCAGTTCTTC	CASSHDYPRGDEQFF	few	TRBD2	TRBJ2-1	TRBV6-2/TRBV6-3
TGTGCCAGCAGCTTAGCTGTGGGCCTCGCGGGAAATGAGCAGTTCTTC	CASSLAVGLAGNEQFF	.	.	TRBJ2-1	TRBV7-9
TGCAGCGCCCCCGGGACTAGCGGGAGCAACAGCTCCTACAATGAGCAGTTCTTC	CSAPGTSGSNSSYNEQFF	few	TRBD2	TRBJ2-1	TRBV29-1
TGTGCCAGCAGTTACGGGACAGGAGTCTCCTATGGCTACACCTTC	CASSYGTGVSYGYTF	.	TRBD1	TRBJ1-2	TRBV6-5
TGCAGCGTGGCCCCCGACCGGCTAGCGGCGTTATACAATGAGCAGTTCTTC	CSVAPDRLAALYNEQFF	.	TRBD2	TRBJ2-1	TRBV29-1
TGTGCCAGCAGCCCCGATTTAGGGTACCAGTACTTC	CASSPDLGYQYF	few	.	TRBJ2-5	TRBV12-3/TRBV12-4
TGTGCCAGCAGCCCATCCCAAACTAGTCCCCAAGAGACCCAGTACTTC	CASSPSQTSPQETQYF	few	.	TRBJ2-5	TRBV7-9
TGCAGTGCTAGAGACGGTACTAGCGAGGAGAAAGAGACCCAGTACTTC	CSARDGTSEEKETQYF	few	TRBD2	TRBJ2-5	TRBV20-1
TGCGCCAGCAGCCAAGAGGGACAGGGGGCCTACGAGCAGTACTTC	CASSQEGQGAYEQYF	many	TRBD1	TRBJ2-7	TRBV4-1
TGTGCCATCAGTGAGCGGGGCGAAGGACAGGGGGCGAGTACCGGGGAGCTGTTTTTT	CAISERGEGQGASTGELFF	few	TRBD1	TRBJ2-2	TRBV10-3
TGTGCCACCAGTGACGTAAAGACAACTGGAGAAAAACTGTTTTTT	CATSDVKTTGEKLFF	many	.	TRBJ1-4	TRBV24-1
TGTGCCAGCAGCCCGGACGGATACTATGGCTACACCTTC	CASSPDGYYGYTF	many	.	TRBJ1-2	TRBV7-6
TGTGCCAGCTGGGACAGGGAAAGCTCCTACGAGCAGTACTTC	CASWDRESSYEQYF	.	TRBD1	TRBJ2-7	TRBV7-8